These T cell receptor beta chains were read from a single sample in a study of T cell changes during pregnancy in multiple sclerosis. TCRdb keeps only in-frame clones here, not all; method: immunoSEQ multiplex PCR. Of roughly 120,000 clones in the sample, 90% to 95% were seen once. Specimen: peripheral blood, collected in the third trimester of pregnancy. These receptors all stem from a female donor with multiple sclerosis, enrolled in a pregnancy study. Both conserved end residues are part of each CDR3. D genes are given only for firm matches. Size is omitted from some rows. Given values are once, few, many or a class for expanded clones.

d_call | clone_size | j_call | v_call | cdr3_aa | cdr3_nt
TRBD1 | - | TRBJ2-5 | TRBV7-7 | CASSVTGGNQETQYF | TGTGCCAGCAGCGTTACAGGGGGGAACCAAGAGACCCAGTACTTC
TRBD1 | - | TRBJ2-3 | TRBV9 | CASSVGQGAVDTQYF | TGTGCCAGCAGCGTAGGACAGGGGGCAGTAGATACGCAGTATTTT
- | once | TRBJ1-5 | TRBV6-5 | CASSGDRDQPQHF | TGTGCCAGCAGCGGGGATCGGGATCAGCCCCAGCATTTT
TRBD1 | - | TRBJ1-2 | TRBV19 | CASSSPGQGENGYTF | TGTGCCAGTAGTAGTCCGGGACAGGGAGAAAATGGCTACACCTTC
TRBD2 | - | TRBJ2-1 | TRBV7-2 | CASSLGPAGHNEQFF | TGTGCCAGCAGCTTAGGGCCAGCGGGGCACAATGAGCAGTTCTTC
TRBD1 | - | TRBJ2-5 | TRBV15 | CATSFSRARGETQYF | TGTGCCACCAGCTTTTCAAGGGCCAGGGGGGAGACCCAGTACTTC
- | - | TRBJ2-7 | TRBV27 | CASSLGGGRPYEQYF | TGTGCCAGCAGTTTGGGGGGTGGCAGACCTTACGAGCAGTACTTC
- | - | TRBJ2-7 | TRBV5-8 | CASSFGGTAYEQYF | TGTGCCAGCAGCTTCGGCGGGACGGCCTACGAGCAGTACTTC
TRBD1 | - | TRBJ1-1 | TRBV7-2 | CASSVNPGTGERNTEAFF | TGTGCCAGCAGCGTAAACCCTGGGACAGGGGAAAGGAACACTGAAGCTTTCTTT
TRBD1 | - | TRBJ2-3 | TRBV9 | CASSKGQGARSDTQYF | TGTGCCAGCAGTAAGGGACAGGGGGCGCGTTCAGATACGCAGTATTTT
- | - | TRBJ1-5 | TRBV5-1 | CASSLGGGQPQHF | TGCGCCAGCAGCTTGGGGGGGGGTCAGCCCCAGCATTTT
TRBD1 | - | TRBJ1-2 | TRBV29-1 | CSVTDRGDHYTF | TGCAGCGTTACGGACAGGGGTGATCACTACACCTTC
- | few | TRBJ1-1 | TRBV28 | CASSLWSGGSGTEAFF | TGTGCCAGCAGTTTATGGTCCGGGGGTTCGGGGACTGAAGCTTTCTTT
- | - | TRBJ2-2 | TRBV6-5 | CASRKKIESGELFF | TGTGCCAGCAGGAAAAAAATTGAGTCCGGGGAGCTGTTTTTT
- | - | TRBJ2-7 | TRBV7-9 | CASSYSTSQYEQYF | TGTGCCAGCAGCTACTCTACTAGTCAGTACGAGCAGTACTTC
- | once | TRBJ2-7 | TRBV2 | CASMEALYEQYF | TGTGCCAGCATGGAGGCCCTCTACGAGCAGTACTTC
TRBD1 | - | TRBJ1-1 | TRBV7-8 | CASSLGTGEAFF | TGTGCCAGCAGCTTGGGGACAGGTGAAGCTTTCTTT
TRBD2 | - | TRBJ2-2 | TRBV10-2 | CASSPAGGTGELFF | TGCGCCAGCAGTCCCGCGGGGGGCACCGGGGAGCTGTTTTTT
- | - | TRBJ2-1 | TRBV7-8 | CASSFSRPQGSLHEQFF | TGTGCCAGCAGCTTTTCACGCCCACAGGGTTCCCTCCATGAGCAGTTCTTC
TRBD2 | - | TRBJ2-5 | TRBV11-2 | CASSLLAGAGKETQYF | TGTGCCAGCAGCTTACTAGCGGGGGCGGGTAAAGAGACCCAGTACTTC
TRBD1 | - | TRBJ2-1 | TRBV5-1 | CASAGTGGNEQFF | TGCGCCAGCGCCGGGACAGGGGGCAATGAGCAGTTCTTC
TRBD2 | - | TRBJ2-3 | TRBV5-1 | CATSAGGESHTQYF | TGCGCCACCTCAGCGGGGGGAGAGAGTCATACGCAGTATTTT
TRBD1 | - | TRBJ2-3 | TRBV27 | CASSLMGQGTDTQYF | TGTGCCAGCAGTTTAATGGGACAGGGCACAGATACGCAGTATTTT
TRBD1 | - | TRBJ1-1 | TRBV7-6 | CASSPVTGANTEAFF | TGTGCCAGCAGCCCGGTGACAGGGGCGAACACTGAAGCTTTCTTT
- | - | TRBJ1-4 | TRBV5-1 | CASSLGGGNEKLFF | TGCGCCAGCAGCTTGGGGGGGGGTAATGAAAAACTGTTTTTT
- | - | TRBJ1-4 | TRBV9 | CASSVGGTSTNEKLFF | TGTGCCAGCAGCGTAGGGGGGACAAGTACTAATGAAAAACTGTTTTTT
- | - | TRBJ1-1 | TRBV6-6 | CASSYSPEVEAFF | TGTGCCAGCAGTTACTCGCCAGAAGTTGAAGCTTTCTTT
TRBD2 | - | TRBJ2-3 | TRBV2 | CASSRTSGSGDTQYF | TGTGCCAGCAGTAGAACTAGCGGGAGTGGAGATACGCAGTATTTT
TRBD2 | - | TRBJ2-7 | TRBV7-8 | CASSLSSGSYEQYF | TGTGCCAGCAGCTTATCTAGCGGGAGCTACGAGCAGTACTTC